This passage covers 27 T cell receptor beta chains from one sample sequenced in a study of blood T cell repertoires in COVID-19. TCRdb keeps only in-frame clones here, not all; method: immunoSEQ multiplex PCR. Here the sample spans some 89,000 clones, roughly 78% being singletons. Sample: peripheral blood. The receptors shown here come from a woman older than 75 with acute or convalescent COVID-19.

In this sample, this clone turned up a few times. V usage is TRBV28 and J usage is TRBJ2-7; 9 positions agree with TRBD2. V lost 6 bases and J lost 7; bases outside the gene matches: 10. The CDR3 is 14 amino acids. The germline V gene has CDR1 MDHEN and CDR2 SYDVKM. CDR3 in DNA: TGTGCCAGCAGCGACCCTAGCGGGGTTTTAGAGCAGTACTTC. It translates to CASSDPSGVLEQYF.

Note on this clone: Other nucleotide sequences from this sample produce the same CDR3. This chain uses TRBV5-1 with TRBJ1-5; D is undetermined. This CDR3 contains 14 residues. V lost 4 bases, J lost 0 bases, and 8 bases lay in between. The germline gives CDR1 SGHRS, CDR2 YFSETQ. The CDR3 spells CASSLEGSNQPQHF. In nucleotides, the CDR3 is TGCGCCAGCAGCCTAGAGGGTAGCAATCAGCCCCAGCATTTT.

V and J are TRBV28 and TRBJ1-4; 7 positions agree with TRBD1. The V segment lost 5 bases and the J segment 2 bases; nucleotides outside the gene matches: 5. In germline, CDR1 is MDHEN, CDR2 SYDVKM. The CDR3 is 15 amino acids. This CDR3 reads CASSPQTGTNEKLFF. The CDR3 DNA follows: TGTGCCAGCAGTCCTCAGACAGGGACTAATGAAAAACTGTTTTTT.

This clone was seen only a few times. The chain is built from TRBV7-3 and TRBJ2-3; TRBD1 agrees at 8 bases. Trimming cost V 5 bases and J 4 bases; bases outside gene matches: 8. Germline assignment: CDR1 SGHTA and CDR2 FQGTGA. The CDR3 consists of 15 residues. The CDR3 sequence is CASSADRGNADTQYF. The CDR3 nucleotides read TGTGCCAGCAGCGCCGACAGGGGAAATGCAGATACGCAGTATTTT. The full variable domain, rest sourced from reference TRBV7-3 and TRBJ2-3, is GAGVSQTPSNKVTEKGKYVELRCDPISGHTALYWYRQSLGQGPEFLIYFQGTGAADDSGLPNDRFFAVRPEGSVSTLKIQRTERGDSAVYLCASSADRGNADTQYFGPGTRLTVL.

This clone showed up just a few times. The chain couples TRBV19 to TRBJ2-2; 7 nucleotides line up with TRBD2. V was pared by 7 bases and J by 4 bases, with 6 bases of the junction left unmatched. Per germline, CDR1 LNHDA and CDR2 SQIVND (reference sequence). CDR3 length equals 14 residues. CDR3 bases: TGTGCCAGTATAGGGACGGGAGGCACCGGGGAGCTGTTTTTT. Encoded protein: CASIGTGGTGELFF.

In its sample, this clone was seen once. The CDR3 nucleotides are TGTGCCGGCCGGCGGGAGGAGGTCGGGGAGCTGTTTTTT. It yields the protein CAGRREEVGELFF. This rearrangement joins TRBV2 to TRBJ2-2; 8 bases fit TRBD2. The CDR3 totals 13 residues. The trim removed 11 bases at V and 7 bases at J, leaving 9 bases unmatched. CDR1 and CDR2 (germline): SNHLY, FYNNEI.

This chain connects TRBV3-1 (or the pseudogene TRBV3-2) to TRBJ2-2, with 8 positions matching TRBD2. Trimming removed 1 base from V and 0 bases from J; junction bases left unmatched: 7. The CDR3 has 18 residues. Germline V gene data show CDR1 as LGHDT and CDR2 as YNNKEL (reference sequence). Written as DNA, the CDR3 is TGTGCCAGCAGCCAAGTACCTAGCGGGTCCACGAACACCGGGGAGCTGTTTTTT. Translated: CASSQVPSGSTNTGELFF.

This sequence joins TRBV5-1 and TRBJ2-7; TRBD1 matches at 7 bases. This CDR3 has 14 amino acids. Germline CDR1 SGHRS, CDR2 YFSETQ. Trimming took 0 bases from V and 2 from J; bases not matched to a gene: 2. In DNA form, the CDR3 reads TGCGCCAGCAGCTTGGCGGGACAGACCTACGAGCAGTACTTC. Amino acids: CASSLAGQTYEQYF.

This clone was seen a handful of times. The rearrangement joins TRBV19 to TRBJ2-7; weak D call: TRBD2 (6 bases). The V end lost 9 bases, the J end lost 5 bases, and 14 bases lay between the germline ends. This CDR3 has 12 amino acids. CDR1 is LNHDA, CDR2 SQIVND, per germline (reference sequence). CDR3 loop: CARRGCGDEQYF. CDR3 bases: TGTGCCAGACGAGGTTGCGGGGACGAGCAGTACTTC.

The chain links TRBV11-3 to TRBJ1-1; D remains unclear. CDR3 length: 13 amino acids. The germline CDR1 and CDR2 sequences are SGHNT and YENEEA. Trimming shortened V by 4 bases and J by 3 bases, and 9 bases separated the two germline ends. CDR3 sequence (DNA): TGTGCCAGCAGCTCCATGAGGGACACTGAAGCTTTCTTT. It codes for CASSSMRDTEAFF.

This clone was detected only a few times. In the same sample, other DNA sequences code for this CDR3. The chain couples TRBV12-3 or TRBV12-4 to TRBJ2-7; 9 bases agree with TRBD2. This CDR3 is built from 13 residues. Trimming at V came to 5 bases and at J to 4 bases, leaving 3 bases not matched to a gene. The CDR3 sequence is CASSSGGSYEQYF. The CDR3 DNA is TGTGCCAGCAGTAGCGGGGGGTCATACGAGCAGTACTTC.

The J gene is TRBJ1-1, the V gene TRBV2, with D possibly matching TRBD1 (6 bases). V gave up 6 bases and J gave up 7 bases, with 18 bases separating them. This CDR3 comprises 14 residues. CDR1 is SNHLY and CDR2 is FYNNEI in the germline V gene. CDR3: CASRAPTGSLEAFF. For the CDR3, the DNA is TGTGCCAGCAGGGCTCCAACAGGGTCCCTTGAAGCTTTCTTT. Using reference TRBV2 and TRBJ1-1 for the parts outside the CDR3, the full variable domain is EPEVTQTPSHQVTQMGQEVILRCVPISNHLYFYWYRQILGQKVEFLVSFYNNEISEKSEIFDDQFSVERPDGSNFTLKIRSTKLEDSAMYFCASRAPTGSLEAFFGQGTRLTVV.

V is TRBV6-5 and J is TRBJ1-2; tentative D call: TRBD1 (6 bases). The ends were cut back, 5 bases at V and 4 bases at J, with 14 bases in the middle. The germline CDR1 and CDR2 sequences are MNHEY and SVGAGI. The CDR3 runs to 14 residues. CDR3 protein: CASSPGTIIYGYTF. The CDR3 DNA sequence: TGTGCCAGCAGTCCAGGGACAATCATCTATGGCTACACCTTC.

CDR3 region: CASTNRASGETGGELFF. DNA of the CDR3: TGTGCCAGTACCAATAGGGCTAGCGGAGAGACGGGCGGGGAGCTGTTTTTT. The genes are TRBV19 and TRBJ2-2; 7 bases align to TRBD2. Germline loops: CDR1 LNHDA, CDR2 SQIVND (reference sequence). V lost 7 bases to trimming and J lost 7 bases; unmatched junction nucleotides: 18. The CDR3 extends over 17 amino acids.

The chain uses TRBV10-1 and TRBJ2-2; D remains unclear. V dropped 5 bases and J dropped 2 bases, with 6 bases sitting between them. The CDR3 runs to 13 residues. The germline gives CDR1 WNHNN, CDR2 SYGVQD (reference sequence). The CDR3: CASSISNTGELFF. The CDR3 coding sequence is TGCGCCAGCAGTATCAGTAACACCGGGGAGCTGTTTTTT.

This clone was seen more than once but under ten times. The V call is TRBV19, the J call TRBJ2-1; TRBD1 aligns across 7 bases. Trimming at V came to 5 bases and at J to 3 bases, leaving 10 bases not matched to a gene. Germline V gene data show CDR1 as LNHDA and CDR2 as SQIVND (reference sequence). The CDR3 loop spans 16 amino acids. The CDR3 region has the DNA TGTGCCAGTAGTCACTTTCAGGGGGTTAACTACAATGAGCAGTTCTTC. This translates into CASSHFQGVNYNEQFF.

The genes are TRBV6-5 and TRBJ1-1; 8 bases are a match to TRBD1. Germline CDR1 MNHEY, CDR2 SVGAGI. J gave up 5 bases and V 5 bases, and 10 bases lay outside the gene matches. This CDR3 has 15 amino acids. The CDR3: CASSNRGNLETEAFF. The CDR3, as DNA: TGTGCCAGCAGTAACAGGGGGAACTTAGAAACTGAAGCTTTCTTT.

The V call is TRBV28, the J call TRBJ1-2, with D tentatively TRBD1 (6 bases). CDR1 is MDHEN, CDR2 SYDVKM, per germline. Trimming cost V 6 bases and J 8 bases, with 16 bases left between them. The CDR3 consists of 13 residues. The CDR3 DNA follows: TGTGCCAGCAGAGGCCCGACAGGTGGGGGCTACACCTTC. Protein product: CASRGPTGGGYTF.

This chain joins TRBV3-1 (or the pseudogene TRBV3-2) and TRBJ1-4; 8 bases align to TRBD1. The CDR3 totals 14 residues. Germline V gene data show CDR1 as LGHDT and CDR2 as YNNKEL (reference sequence). Trimming removed 1 base from V and 10 bases from J; junction bases left unmatched: 5. The CDR3 is CASSQGGTGGKLFF. CDR3 nucleotides: TGTGCCAGCAGCCAAGGGGGCACAGGGGGAAAACTGTTTTTT.

J is TRBJ2-2 and V is TRBV5-1, with TRBD1 matching 10 bases. This CDR3 comprises 15 residues. The V gene's germline CDR1 is SGHRS and CDR2 YFSETQ. V shed 3 bases and J 5 bases; nucleotides not matched to a gene: 4. CDR3 DNA: TGCGCCAGCAGCTATGGGACAGGGGATACCGGGGAGCTGTTTTTT. Its translation: CASSYGTGDTGELFF.

V and J are TRBV10-3 and TRBJ1-6; no clear D gene. The germline V and J ends were trimmed by 6 bases and 16 bases, with 19 bases remaining between them. In germline, CDR1 is ENHRY, CDR2 SYGVKD. The CDR3 loop spans 13 amino acids. The CDR3 nucleotides read TGTGCCATCAGGCAAACGGAGAGGGAGGGACTCCACTTT. Translation: CAIRQTEREGLHF.

The rearrangement uses TRBV5-6 and TRBJ2-1; the match to TRBD2 covers 7 bases. After removal of 5 bases from V and 5 bases from J, the junction contained 7 bases not matched to a gene. This CDR3 region has 14 residues. Germline assignment: CDR1 SGHDT and CDR2 YYEEEE. CDR3 loop: CASSSSGWDNEQFF. In DNA form, the CDR3 reads TGTGCCAGCAGTTCTAGCGGCTGGGACAATGAGCAGTTCTTC.

This clone has more than one count but fewer than ten. The rearrangement joins TRBV19 to TRBJ2-3; TRBD2 matches 8 bases. This CDR3 is 16 amino acids long. The J segment lost 3 bases and the V segment lost 5 bases, leaving 10 bases of the junction unmatched. Germline V gene data show CDR1 as LNHDA and CDR2 as SQIVND (reference sequence). The CDR3 is CASSELWTSRTDTQYF. The CDR3 bases are TGTGCCAGTAGTGAATTGTGGACTAGCAGAACAGATACGCAGTATTTT.

This clone was counted many times. The chain uses TRBV27 and TRBJ2-2; 10 nucleotides line up with TRBD1. CDR1 and CDR2 from the germline V gene are MNHEY and SMNVEV (reference sequence). CDR3 length: 15 residues. After removal of 6 bases from V and 11 bases from J, the junction contained 12 bases not matched to a gene. The CDR3 is CASRSGTGEVGELFF. CDR3 coding DNA: TGTGCCAGCAGATCGGGGACAGGGGAGGTTGGTGAGCTGTTTTTT.

V usage is TRBV5-1 and J usage is TRBJ2-2, with 8 bases matching TRBD1. Germline V gene lookup returns CDR1 SGHRS and CDR2 YFSETQ. Trimming took 4 bases from V and 5 from J; bases not matched to a gene: 13. The CDR3 is made up of 17 amino acids. In DNA, the CDR3 is TGCGCCAGCAGCCCGGAGTTATGGACAGGGTTAACCGGGGAGCTGTTTTTT. This gives the protein CASSPELWTGLTGELFF.

This chain links TRBV29-1 with TRBJ1-2, with TRBD1 identical over 9 bases. J lost 4 bases, V lost 7 bases, and 7 bases had no gene match. Per germline, CDR1 SQVTM and CDR2 ANQGSEA. The CDR3 has 13 residues. CDR3 region: CSAPGQGGYGYTF. CDR3 sequence (DNA): TGCAGCGCTCCGGGACAGGGAGGCTATGGCTACACCTTC.

The chain combines TRBV9 with TRBJ1-6; D uncertain. This CDR3 spans 16 amino acids. The V gene's germline CDR1 is SGDLS and CDR2 YYNGEE. Trimming cost V 0 bases and J 6 bases, with 13 bases left between them. CDR3 sequence reads: CASSVDSGIVNSPLHF. The CDR3, as DNA: TGTGCCAGCAGCGTAGATTCAGGAATCGTTAATTCACCCCTCCACTTT.